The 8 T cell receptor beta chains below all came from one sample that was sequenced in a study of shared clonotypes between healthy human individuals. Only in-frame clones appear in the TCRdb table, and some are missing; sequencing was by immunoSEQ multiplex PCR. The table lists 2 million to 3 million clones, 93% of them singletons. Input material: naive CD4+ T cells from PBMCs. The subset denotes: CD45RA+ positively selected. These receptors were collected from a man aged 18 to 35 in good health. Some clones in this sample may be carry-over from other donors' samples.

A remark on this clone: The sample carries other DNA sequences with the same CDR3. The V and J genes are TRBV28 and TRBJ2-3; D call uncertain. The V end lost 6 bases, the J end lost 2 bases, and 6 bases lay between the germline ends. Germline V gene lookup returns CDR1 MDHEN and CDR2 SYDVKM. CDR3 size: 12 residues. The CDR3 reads CASRSTTDTQYF. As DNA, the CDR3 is TGTGCCAGCAGGTCAACCACAGATACGCAGTATTTT.

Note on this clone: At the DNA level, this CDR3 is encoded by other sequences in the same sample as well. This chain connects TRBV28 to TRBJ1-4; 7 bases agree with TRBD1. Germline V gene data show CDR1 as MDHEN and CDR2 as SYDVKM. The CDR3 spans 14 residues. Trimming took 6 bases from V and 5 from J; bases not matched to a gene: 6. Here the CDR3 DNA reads TGTGCCAGCAGCCCAGGGGGGGGGAATGAAAAACTGTTTTTT. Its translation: CASSPGGGNEKLFF.

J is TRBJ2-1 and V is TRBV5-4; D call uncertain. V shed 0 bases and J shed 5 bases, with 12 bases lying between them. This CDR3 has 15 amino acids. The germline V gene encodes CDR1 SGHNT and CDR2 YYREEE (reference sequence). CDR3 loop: CASSLGSPADNEQFF. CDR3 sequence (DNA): TGTGCCAGCAGCTTGGGCTCTCCGGCGGACAATGAGCAGTTCTTC.

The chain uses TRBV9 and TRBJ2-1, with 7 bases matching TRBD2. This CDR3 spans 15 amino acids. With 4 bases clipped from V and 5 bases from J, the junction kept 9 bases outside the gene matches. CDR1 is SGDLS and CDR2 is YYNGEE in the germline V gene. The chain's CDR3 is CASSPGTTYHNEQFF. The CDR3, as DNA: TGTGCCAGCAGCCCCGGGACTACTTATCACAATGAGCAGTTCTTC. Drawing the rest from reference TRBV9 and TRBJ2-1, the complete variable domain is DSGVTQTPKHLITATGQRVTLRCSPRSGDLSVYWYQQSLDQGLQFLIQYYNGEERAKGNILERFSAQQFPDLHSELNLSSLELGDSALYFCASSPGTTYHNEQFFGPGTRLTVL.

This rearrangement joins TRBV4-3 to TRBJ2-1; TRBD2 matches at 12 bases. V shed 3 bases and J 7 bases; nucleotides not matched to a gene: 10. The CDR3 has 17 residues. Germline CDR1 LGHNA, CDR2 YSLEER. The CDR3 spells CASSQILAGGPGNEQFF. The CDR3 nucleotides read TGCGCCAGCAGCCAGATCCTAGCGGGAGGGCCGGGGAATGAGCAGTTCTTC.

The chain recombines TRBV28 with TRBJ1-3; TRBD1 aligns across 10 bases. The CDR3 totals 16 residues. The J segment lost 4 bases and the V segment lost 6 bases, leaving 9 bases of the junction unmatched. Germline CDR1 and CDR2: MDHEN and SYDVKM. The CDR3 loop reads CASRSPGQGFGNTIYF. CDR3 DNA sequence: TGTGCCAGCAGGTCGCCGGGACAGGGGTTCGGAAACACCATATATTTT.

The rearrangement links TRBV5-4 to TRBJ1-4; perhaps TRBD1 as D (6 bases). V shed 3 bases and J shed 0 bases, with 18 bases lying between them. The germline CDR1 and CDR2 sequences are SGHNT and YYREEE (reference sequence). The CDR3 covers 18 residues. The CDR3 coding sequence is TGTGCCAGCAGCTCGGGAACGTGGACAGACGCAACTAATGAAAAACTGTTTTTT. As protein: CASSSGTWTDATNEKLFF.

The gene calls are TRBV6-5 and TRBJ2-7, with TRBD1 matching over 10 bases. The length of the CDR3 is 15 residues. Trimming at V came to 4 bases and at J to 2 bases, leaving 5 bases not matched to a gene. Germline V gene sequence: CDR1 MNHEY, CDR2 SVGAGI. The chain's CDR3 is CASSSVGTGAYEQYF. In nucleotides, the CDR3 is TGTGCCAGCAGTTCCGTAGGGACAGGGGCCTACGAGCAGTACTTC.